The rows below give T cell receptor beta chains drawn from one sample of a study of early T cells in non-severe SARS-CoV-2 infection. TCRdb re-analysed the 5' RACE reads in MiXCR, keeping a single row per CDR3 protein. The repertoire holds 80,000 to 95,000 distinct CDR3 sequences, with 11% to 15% as singletons. Sequencing was done on a sample of whole blood. These receptors originate from an adult who was a healthcare worker with PCR-confirmed SARS-CoV-2 infection or an uninfected control (not recorded which). CDR3s leave out the opening cysteine and the closing phenylalanine or tryptophan. A D gene is named only where the DNA matches it firmly. Size is omitted from some rows. Given values are once, few, many or a class for expanded clones.

TRBV5-1 . TRBD1 ASTPRTGGSGNTIY
TRBV29-1 . . SVDKTGRTEAF
TRBV7-6 few TRBD2 ASSLQRGGLQETQY
TRBV19 . TRBD2 ASSISASGAVETQY
TRBV5-1 few TRBD1 ASSLWTGAEAF
TRBV2 . . ASSEEVHQPQH
TRBV4-3 few . ASSQDEYEQY
TRBV7-6 many TRBD2 ASRTTSGPTDTQY
TRBV7-3 many . ASSQGGQRTGELF
TRBV20-1 . TRBD1 SAKSGGYEQY
TRBV3-1 . . ASSQDPALQPQH
TRBV5-4 many TRBD2 ASSWGGRLGGYEQY
TRBV7-3 few . ASTVDRDTEAF
TRBV29-1 . . STRGGAGTEAF
TRBV28 few . ASRHNYGYT
TRBV19 . . ASRLQANTGELF
TRBV20-1 few . SARLYDFQETQY
TRBV11-2 many . ASSLGSHGNQETQY
TRBV15 few . ATRLRGTPTRNEQF
TRBV20-1 . . SARDSETQY
TRBV7-9 few . ASSLADSNHEQF
TRBV7-9 . . ASSLPGLNPHEQY
TRBV20-1 few TRBD2 SADSSGGTSGTDTQY
TRBV5-1 . . ASSPRQSSYNSPLH
TRBV6-2/TRBV6-3 . . ASSYKSRGHYEQY
TRBV28 . TRBD1 ASSFRDRVSYEQY
TRBV7-9 . . ASSPPGWDGKLF
TRBV25-1 . . ASSEWYGGYEAF
TRBV29-1 . TRBD2 SVQGLAGGETQY
TRBV5-1 . . ASSLAGSNTEAF
TRBV29-1 few . SARPAAGAGNTIY
TRBV7-8 . TRBD1 ASSPGQGLYEQF
TRBV2 few . ASSDPARGGPQH
TRBV3-1 few . ASSQMDRTYEQY
TRBV3-1 . TRBD1 ASSRPGQGTEAF
TRBV5-4 once . ASSSRADTQY
TRBV12-3/TRBV12-4 many . ASSLRLGDTGELF
TRBV20-1 . . SAILQGSGANVLT
TRBV7-3 many . ASSLNTGSIEQF
TRBV5-6 few TRBD1 ASMDPLDRVGEQY
TRBV29-1 . TRBD2 SVVVAGVHEQY
TRBV29-1 many . SVGGTGYGYT
TRBV7-2 few . ASSFGAPNSPLH
TRBV5-5 few . ASSPRLADTQY
TRBV12-3/TRBV12-4 . TRBD1 ASSTDRREQY
TRBV10-3 . . AISEVRDSYEQY
TRBV30 few . AWTVRGGASTDTQY
TRBV28 . . ASSDTEDTQY
TRBV7-9 many TRBD2 ASSLGSSGGALAPDTQY
TRBV7-2 many . ASSLGIMNTEAF
TRBV6-1 many TRBD2 ASSKGLAVPYEQY